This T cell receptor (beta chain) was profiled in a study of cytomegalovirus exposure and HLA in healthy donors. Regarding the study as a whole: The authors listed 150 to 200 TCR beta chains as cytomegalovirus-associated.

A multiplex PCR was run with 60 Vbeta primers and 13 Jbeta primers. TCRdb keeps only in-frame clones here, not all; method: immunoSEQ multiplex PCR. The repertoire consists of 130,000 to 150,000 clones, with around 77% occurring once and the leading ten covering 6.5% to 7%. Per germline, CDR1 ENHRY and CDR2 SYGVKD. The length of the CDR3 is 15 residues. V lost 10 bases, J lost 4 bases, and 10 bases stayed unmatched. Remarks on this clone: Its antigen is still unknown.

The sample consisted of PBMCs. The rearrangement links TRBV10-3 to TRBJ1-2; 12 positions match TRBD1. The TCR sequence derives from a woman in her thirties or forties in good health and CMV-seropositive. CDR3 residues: CATTPGQGAGYGYTF. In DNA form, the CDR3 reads TGTGCCACCACTCCGGGACAGGGGGCCGGCTATGGCTACACCTTC.